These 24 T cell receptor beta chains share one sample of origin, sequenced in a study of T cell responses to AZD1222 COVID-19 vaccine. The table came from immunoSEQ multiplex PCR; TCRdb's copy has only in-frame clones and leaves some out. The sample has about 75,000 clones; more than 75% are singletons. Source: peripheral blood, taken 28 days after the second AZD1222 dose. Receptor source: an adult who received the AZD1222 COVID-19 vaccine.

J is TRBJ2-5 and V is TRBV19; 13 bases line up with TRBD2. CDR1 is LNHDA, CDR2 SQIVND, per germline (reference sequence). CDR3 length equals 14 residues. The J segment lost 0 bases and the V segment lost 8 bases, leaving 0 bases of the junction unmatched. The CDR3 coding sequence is TGTGCCAGTGGGACTAGCGGGGACCAAGAGACCCAGTACTTC. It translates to CASGTSGDQETQYF.

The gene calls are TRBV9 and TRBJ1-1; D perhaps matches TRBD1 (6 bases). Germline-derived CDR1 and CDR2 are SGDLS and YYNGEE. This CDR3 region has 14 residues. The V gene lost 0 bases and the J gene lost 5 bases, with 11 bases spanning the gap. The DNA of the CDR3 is TGTGCCAGCAGCGTAGGACAGGAGGGAACTGAAGCTTTCTTT. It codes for CASSVGQEGTEAFF.

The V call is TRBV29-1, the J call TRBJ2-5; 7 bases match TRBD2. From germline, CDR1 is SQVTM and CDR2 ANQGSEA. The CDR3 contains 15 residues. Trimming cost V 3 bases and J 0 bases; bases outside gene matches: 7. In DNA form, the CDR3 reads TGCAGCGTTGACTGGGGGGGTGGGTACCAAGAGACCCAGTACTTC. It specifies CSVDWGGGYQETQYF.

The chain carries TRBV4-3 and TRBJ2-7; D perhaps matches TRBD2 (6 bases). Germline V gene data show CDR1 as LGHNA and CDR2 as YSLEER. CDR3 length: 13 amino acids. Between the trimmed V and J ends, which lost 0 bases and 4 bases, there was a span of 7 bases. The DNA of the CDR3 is TGCGCCAGCAGCCAAGAGGGGGGATACGAGCAGTACTTC. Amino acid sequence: CASSQEGGYEQYF.

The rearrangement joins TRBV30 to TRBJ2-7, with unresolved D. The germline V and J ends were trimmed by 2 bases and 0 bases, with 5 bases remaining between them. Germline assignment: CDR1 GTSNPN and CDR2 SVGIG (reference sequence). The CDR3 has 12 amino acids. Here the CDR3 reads CAWSYNSYEQYF. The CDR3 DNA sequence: TGTGCCTGGAGTTACAACTCCTACGAGCAGTACTTC.

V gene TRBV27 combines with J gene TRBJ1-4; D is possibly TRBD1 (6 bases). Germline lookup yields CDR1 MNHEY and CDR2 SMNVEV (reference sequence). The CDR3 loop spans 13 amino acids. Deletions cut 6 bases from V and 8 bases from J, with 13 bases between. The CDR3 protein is CASRTPGEEKLFF. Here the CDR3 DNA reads TGTGCCAGCAGGACCCCAGGGGAGGAAAAACTGTTTTTT.

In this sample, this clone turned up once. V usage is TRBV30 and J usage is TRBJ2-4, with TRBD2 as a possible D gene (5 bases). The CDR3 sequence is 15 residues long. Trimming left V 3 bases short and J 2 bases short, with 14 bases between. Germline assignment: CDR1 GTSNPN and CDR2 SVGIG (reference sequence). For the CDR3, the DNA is TGTGCCTGGAGCCGTCTAGCAAACTCCAAAAACATTCAGTACTTC. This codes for CAWSRLANSKNIQYF.

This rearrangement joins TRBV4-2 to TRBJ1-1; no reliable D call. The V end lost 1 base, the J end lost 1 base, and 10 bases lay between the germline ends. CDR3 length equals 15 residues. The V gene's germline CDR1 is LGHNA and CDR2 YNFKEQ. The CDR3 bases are TGTGCCAGCAGCCAAGTACTTACGGGGAACACTGAAGCTTTCTTT. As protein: CASSQVLTGNTEAFF.

DNA of the CDR3: TGTGCCAGCAAGTTGACGGACAGAGGAGACTATGGCTACACCTTC. As protein: CASKLTDRGDYGYTF. The rearrangement joins TRBV10-3 to TRBJ1-2, with D possibly being TRBD1 (6 bases). V was trimmed by 10 bases and J by 3 bases, leaving 21 bases between them. In germline, CDR1 is ENHRY, CDR2 SYGVKD. The CDR3 is made up of 15 amino acids.

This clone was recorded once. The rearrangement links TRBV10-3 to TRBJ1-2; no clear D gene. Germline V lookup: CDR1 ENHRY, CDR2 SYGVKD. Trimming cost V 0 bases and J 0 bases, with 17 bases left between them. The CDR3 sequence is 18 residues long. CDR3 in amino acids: CAISESFLRERSNYGYTF. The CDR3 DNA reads TGTGCCATCAGTGAGTCTTTCCTCCGGGAACGGTCTAACTATGGCTACACCTTC.

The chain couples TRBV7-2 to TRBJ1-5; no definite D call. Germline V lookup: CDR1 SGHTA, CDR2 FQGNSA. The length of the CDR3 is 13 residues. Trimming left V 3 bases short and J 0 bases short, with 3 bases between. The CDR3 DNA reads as TGTGCCAGCAGCTTCAATAGCAATCAGCCCCAGCATTTT. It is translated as CASSFNSNQPQHF.

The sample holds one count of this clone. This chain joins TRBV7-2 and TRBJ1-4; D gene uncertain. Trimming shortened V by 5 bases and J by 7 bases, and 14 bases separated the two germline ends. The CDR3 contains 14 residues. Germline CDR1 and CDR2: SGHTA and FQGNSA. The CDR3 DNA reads TGTGCCAGCAGCACGCGCCGGGAGTCTGAAAAACTGTTTTTT. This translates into CASSTRRESEKLFF.

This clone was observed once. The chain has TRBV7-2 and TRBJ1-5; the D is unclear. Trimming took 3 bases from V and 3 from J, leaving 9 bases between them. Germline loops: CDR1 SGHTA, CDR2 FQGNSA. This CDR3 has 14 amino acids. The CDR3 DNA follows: TGTGCCAGCAGCTTGTGGCAGTCCAATCAGCCCCAGCATTTT. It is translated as CASSLWQSNQPQHF.

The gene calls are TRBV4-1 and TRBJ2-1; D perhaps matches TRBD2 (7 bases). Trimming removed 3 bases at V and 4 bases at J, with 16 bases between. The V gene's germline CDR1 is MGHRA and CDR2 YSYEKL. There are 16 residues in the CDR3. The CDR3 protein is CASSHTDGGAYNEQFF. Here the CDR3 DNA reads TGCGCCAGCAGCCATACAGATGGGGGGGCTTACAATGAGCAGTTCTTC.

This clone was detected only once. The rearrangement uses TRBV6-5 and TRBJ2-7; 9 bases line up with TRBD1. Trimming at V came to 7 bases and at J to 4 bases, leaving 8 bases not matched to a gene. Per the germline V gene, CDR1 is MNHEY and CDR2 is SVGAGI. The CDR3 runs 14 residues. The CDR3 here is CASMRGQGVYEQYF. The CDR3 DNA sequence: TGTGCCAGCATGAGGGGACAGGGAGTATACGAGCAGTACTTC.

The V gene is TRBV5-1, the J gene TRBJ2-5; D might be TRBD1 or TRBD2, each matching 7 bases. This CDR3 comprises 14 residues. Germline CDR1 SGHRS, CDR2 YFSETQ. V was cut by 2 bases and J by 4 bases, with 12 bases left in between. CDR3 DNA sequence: TGCGCCAGCAGCTTAGGGGGCGGGAGAGAGACCCAGTACTTC. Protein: CASSLGGGRETQYF.

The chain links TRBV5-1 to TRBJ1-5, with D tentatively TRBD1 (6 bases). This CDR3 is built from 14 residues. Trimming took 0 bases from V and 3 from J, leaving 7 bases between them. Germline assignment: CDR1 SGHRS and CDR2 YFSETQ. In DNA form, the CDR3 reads TGCGCCAGCAGCTTGGAGGGGGACAATCAGCCCCAGCATTTT. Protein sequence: CASSLEGDNQPQHF.

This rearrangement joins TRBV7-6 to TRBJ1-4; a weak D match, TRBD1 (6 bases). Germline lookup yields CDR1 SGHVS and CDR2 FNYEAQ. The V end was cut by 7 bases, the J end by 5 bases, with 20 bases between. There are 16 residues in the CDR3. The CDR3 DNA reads TGTGCCAGCACCAGAGGTTCGGCGAGGGGGAATGAAAAACTGTTTTTT. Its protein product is CASTRGSARGNEKLFF.

In DNA, the CDR3 is TGTGCCAGCAGCGTAGCCCCGGGAGGGGACGACGAGCAGTACTTC. Translation: CASSVAPGGDDEQYF. This rearrangement joins TRBV9 to TRBJ2-7; 8 nucleotides align to TRBD2. The CDR3 runs 15 residues. V dropped 0 bases and J dropped 5; count of bases not matched to a gene: 7. In germline, CDR1 is SGDLS, CDR2 YYNGEE.

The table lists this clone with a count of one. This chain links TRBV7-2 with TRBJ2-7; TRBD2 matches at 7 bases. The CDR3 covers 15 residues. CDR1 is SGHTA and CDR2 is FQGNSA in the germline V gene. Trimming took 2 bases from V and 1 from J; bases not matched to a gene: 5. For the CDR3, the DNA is TGTGCCAGCAGCTTAATTGGGAGGGGTTCCTACGAGCAGTACTTC. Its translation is CASSLIGRGSYEQYF.

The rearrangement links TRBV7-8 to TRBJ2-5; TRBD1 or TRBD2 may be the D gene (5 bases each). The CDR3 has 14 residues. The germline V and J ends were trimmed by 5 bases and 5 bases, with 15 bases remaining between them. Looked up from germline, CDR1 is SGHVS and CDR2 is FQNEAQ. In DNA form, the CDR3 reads TGTGCCAGCAGCCCCGGGACGACCGCTGAGACCCAGTACTTC. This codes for CASSPGTTAETQYF.

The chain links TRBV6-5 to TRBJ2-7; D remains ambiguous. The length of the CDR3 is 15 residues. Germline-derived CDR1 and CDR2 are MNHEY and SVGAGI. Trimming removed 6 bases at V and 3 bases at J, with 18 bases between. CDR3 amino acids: CASRVWQESFYEQYF. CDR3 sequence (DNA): TGTGCCAGCAGGGTGTGGCAGGAGAGTTTCTACGAGCAGTACTTC.

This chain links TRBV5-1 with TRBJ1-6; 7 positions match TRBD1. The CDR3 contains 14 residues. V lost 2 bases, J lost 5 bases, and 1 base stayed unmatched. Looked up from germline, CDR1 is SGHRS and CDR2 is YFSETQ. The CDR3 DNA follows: TGCGCCAGCAGCTTAGGACAGGATAATTCACCCCTCCACTTT. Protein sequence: CASSLGQDNSPLHF.

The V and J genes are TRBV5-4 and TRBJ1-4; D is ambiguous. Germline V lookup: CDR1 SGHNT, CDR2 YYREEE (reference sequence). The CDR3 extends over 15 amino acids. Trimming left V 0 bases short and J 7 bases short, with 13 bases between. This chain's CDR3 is CASSLAIGRGEKLFF. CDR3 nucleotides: TGTGCCAGCAGCTTGGCGATAGGCCGCGGTGAAAAACTGTTTTTT.